A selection of T cell receptor beta chains follows, all from one sample in a study of follicular helper T cells after annual influenza vaccination. Clones were sequenced by immunoSEQ multiplex PCR, and TCRdb holds only the in-frame ones, with some missing. The table includes about 15,000 clones, about 81% detected once. Material: CXCR5+ CD38- circulating T follicular helper cells from blood, obtained 7 days after influenza vaccination. These receptor sequences come from an adult who received the influenza vaccine. Each CDR3 is given with its conserved first and last residue. A D gene is named only where the DNA matches it firmly. Size is omitted from some rows. Given values are once, few, many or a class for expanded clones.

clone size | J gene | V gene | D gene | CDR3 protein | CDR3 DNA
. | TRBJ2-3 | TRBV28 | . | CASSYSRDTQYF | TGTGCCAGCAGCTATTCCAGGGATACGCAGTATTTT
few | TRBJ1-2 | TRBV10-3 | . | CAISDSYGYTF | TGTGCCATCAGTGACAGTTATGGCTACACCTTC
. | TRBJ2-3 | TRBV7-3 | . | CASSLMGGAGRDTQYF | TGTGCCAGCAGCTTAATGGGCGGGGCTGGACGCGATACGCAGTATTTT
once | TRBJ1-2 | TRBV28 | . | CASSGSARRFGYTF | TGTGCCAGCAGCGGGTCAGCCCGGCGTTTTGGCTACACCTTC
. | TRBJ2-7 | TRBV21-1 | . | CASSKSGPPRDYEQYF | TGTGCCAGCAGCAAAAGCGGGCCCCCCCGGGACTACGAGCAGTACTTC
. | TRBJ2-7 | TRBV11-2 | TRBD1 | CASSINRGAQVYEQYF | TGTGCCAGCAGCATCAACAGGGGAGCCCAGGTCTACGAGCAGTACTTC
. | TRBJ2-1 | TRBV11-3 | TRBD2 | CASSTRTSGKLGEQFF | TGTGCCAGCAGCACCCGGACTAGCGGGAAGTTGGGTGAGCAGTTCTTC
. | TRBJ2-6 | TRBV5-1 | . | CASSAGTITGSGANVLTF | TGCGCCAGCAGCGCCGGTACAATTACAGGGAGTGGGGCCAACGTCCTGACTTTC
. | TRBJ1-2 | TRBV6-1 | . | CASSEMGARNDAYTF | TGTGCCAGCAGTGAAATGGGGGCCAGAAACGATGCCTACACCTTC
. | TRBJ1-5 | TRBV10-3 | . | CASKDSPDQPQHF | TGTGCCTCAAAGGACAGTCCCGATCAGCCCCAGCATTTT
. | TRBJ2-1 | TRBV6-1 | TRBD2 | CASSVILAGPRNEQFF | TGTGCCAGCAGTGTGATTTTAGCGGGGCCGAGGAATGAGCAGTTCTTC
. | TRBJ2-5 | TRBV29-1 | . | CSVDVPRRGETQYF | TGCAGCGTTGATGTGCCGCGCCGGGGGGAGACCCAGTACTTC
once | TRBJ1-5 | TRBV2 | . | CASSYTANQPQHF | TGTGCCAGCAGTTACACCGCCAATCAGCCCCAGCATTTT
few | TRBJ2-3 | TRBV4-2 | TRBD2 | CASSQVAGLTDTQYF | TGTGCCAGCAGCCAAGTAGCGGGGTTAACAGATACGCAGTATTTT
few | TRBJ2-7 | TRBV6-1 | TRBD1 | CASSIPGQGERRQYF | TGTGCCAGCAGTATTCCGGGACAGGGAGAGCGCCGGCAGTACTTC
. | TRBJ1-4 | TRBV6-6 | TRBD1 | CASSYSTGGDEKLFF | TGTGCCAGCAGTTACTCTACAGGGGGTGATGAAAAACTGTTTTTT
once | TRBJ2-5 | TRBV9 | TRBD1 | CASSPGQGVVETQYF | TGTGCCAGCAGCCCCGGACAGGGGGTCGTGGAGACCCAGTACTTC
. | TRBJ2-5 | TRBV19 | . | CASRGGETQYF | TGTGCCAGTAGAGGGGGAGAGACCCAGTACTTC
. | TRBJ2-7 | TRBV25-1 | TRBD1 | CASSGTGREQYF | TGTGCCAGCAGTGGGACAGGTAGGGAGCAGTACTTC
. | TRBJ1-3 | TRBV30 | TRBD1 | CAWGQGAGNTIYF | TGTGCCTGGGGACAGGGGGCTGGAAACACCATATATTTT
few | TRBJ1-2 | TRBV19 | . | CASSWARAEGYTF | TGTGCCAGTAGTTGGGCCAGGGCGGAGGGCTACACCTTC
. | TRBJ1-2 | TRBV5-1 | TRBD1 | CASSLKGQTDGYTF | TGCGCCAGCAGCTTGAAGGGACAGACCGATGGCTACACCTTC
. | TRBJ1-3 | TRBV5-1 | TRBD1 | CASSLTGTGLNTIYF | TGCGCCAGCAGCCTAACCGGGACAGGTCTAAACACCATATATTTT
few | TRBJ2-6 | TRBV7-3 | TRBD1 | CASSRGQLSGANVLTF | TGTGCCAGCAGCCGGGGACAGCTCTCTGGGGCCAACGTCCTGACTTTC
. | TRBJ2-7 | TRBV11-2 | . | CASSLVGVGSYEQYF | TGTGCCAGCAGCTTAGTAGGAGTAGGCTCCTACGAGCAGTACTTC
. | TRBJ2-3 | TRBV18 | TRBD2 | CASSPMRRGTRGSGRAGGTDTQYF | TGTGCCAGCTCACCCATGCGTCGGGGGACTCGTGGTAGCGGGAGGGCCGGCGGCACAGATACGCAGTATTTT
. | TRBJ2-3 | TRBV5-1 | . | CASSSGTSTDTQYF | TGCGCCAGCAGCTCCGGGACTAGCACAGATACGCAGTATTTT
once | TRBJ1-2 | TRBV28 | TRBD1 | CASRPGQHYGYTF | TGTGCCAGCAGGCCGGGACAGCACTATGGCTACACCTTC
. | TRBJ2-2 | TRBV4-2 | TRBD2 | CASSQERGWTSGTGELFF | TGTGCCAGCAGCCAAGAAAGGGGTTGGACTAGCGGAACCGGGGAGCTGTTTTTT
few | TRBJ2-3 | TRBV5-1 | TRBD2 | CASSLGGGGTDTQYF | TGCGCCAGCAGCTTGGGCGGGGGGGGCACAGATACGCAGTATTTT